The 2 T cell receptor beta chains in this list originate from one sample, sequenced in a study of blood T cell repertoires in COVID-19. The table came from immunoSEQ multiplex PCR; TCRdb's copy has only in-frame clones and leaves some out. The repertoire holds about 220,000 clones, with roughly 85% as singletons. Sequencing was done on a sample of peripheral blood. These receptors were obtained from a woman of 80 years or more with acute or convalescent COVID-19.

This chain uses TRBV11-3 with TRBJ1-4; a possible D gene is TRBD1 (6 bases). The CDR3 runs to 13 residues. V lost 4 bases and J lost 10, with 13 bases in between. Germline loops: CDR1 SGHNT, CDR2 YENEEA. CDR3 coding DNA: TGTGCCAGCAGCTGGACAGCAATAGGAAAACTGTTTTTT. This encodes CASSWTAIGKLFF.

Details on this clone: The same CDR3 can be traced to other DNA sequences in this sample. The genes are TRBV18 and TRBJ1-5, with TRBD1 matching 7 bases. The CDR3 spans 14 residues. The germline gives CDR1 KGHSH, CDR2 LQKENI. J gave up 1 base and V 3 bases, and 0 bases lay outside the gene matches. Here the CDR3 DNA reads TGTGCCAGCTCACCGGGACAGAGCAATCAGCCCCAGCATTTT. Its translation is CASSPGQSNQPQHF.